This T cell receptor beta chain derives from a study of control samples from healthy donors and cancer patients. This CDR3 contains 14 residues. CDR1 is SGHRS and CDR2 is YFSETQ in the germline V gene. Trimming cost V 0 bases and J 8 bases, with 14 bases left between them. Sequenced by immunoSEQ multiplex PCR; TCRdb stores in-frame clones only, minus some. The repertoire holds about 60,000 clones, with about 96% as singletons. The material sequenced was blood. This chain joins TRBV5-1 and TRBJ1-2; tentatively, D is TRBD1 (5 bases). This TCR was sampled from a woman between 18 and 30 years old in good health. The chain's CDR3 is CASSLDPGGIGYTF. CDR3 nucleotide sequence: TGCGCCAGCAGCTTGGACCCCGGGGGTATAGGCTACACCTTC.